This T cell receptor (beta chain) was sequenced for a study of cytomegalovirus exposure and HLA in healthy donors (dated by TCRdb to about 2017). Concerning the study at large: According to a later analysis, one platform produced both the 120 validation repertoires and the 700 or so repertoires of the first cohort. A separate validation cohort of roughly 120 different subjects was used in addition to the approximately 640-subject first cohort. The study aimed to test whether cataloging public T cell receptors could reveal signatures of past pathogen exposure. The study combined high-throughput TCR immunosequencing, statistical association of individual TCRs with disease status, and machine learning to predict cytomegalovirus infection status. The full study reports these points: A few of the identified cytomegalovirus-associated TCR beta chains were confirmed in vitro to be specific for cytomegalovirus antigens. Across donors, most TCR sequences were observed very rarely, whereas some public TCRs were present in many individuals. Of the cluster scores, roughly 95% were above 0 in a later analysis, which found that TCRs clustered in the first cohort also tended to co-occur in the approximately 120 validation repertoires. The authors suggested that the approach could potentially be extended to other disease states and immunological phenotypes. The validation cohort had no HLA typing available for a later analysis, so co-occurrence within that cohort was assessed over all 130 or so repertoires. Cytomegalovirus status was reported to be diagnosed by the classifier with high specificity and sensitivity in both the original and validation cohorts. In the study, 150 to 200 TCR beta chains were listed as associated with cytomegalovirus.

Trimming costs V 0 bases and J 4 bases, and their ends lie 13 bases apart. Including the terminal cysteine and phenylalanine, the CDR3 comprises 15 residues. The only DNA kept is the CDR3, 45 bases in frame from the first base. Looking up the germline V gene yields CDR1 SGDLS and CDR2 YYNGEE. The library was made by the immunoSEQ multiplex PCR assay. The original methods were these. To diagnose cytomegalovirus status from the catalog of TCR beta chain sequences, a statistical classification framework was built. As stored in TCRdb, this immuneACCESS dataset retains in-frame rearrangements with V and J assigned. A fraction of the clones does not appear; measured against another copy, unresolved V genes explain less than half of the discrepancy, and the remainder lacks a known reason. D and trimming were read from the DNA, whereas the V and J calls and clone size are those reported in that table. The sample profile shows 150,000 to 200,000 clones; 88% of them were found once. The ten largest clones take up 2.5% to 3% of the sample.

In its sample, this clone was seen once. This receptor's antigen is unknown. Within one base of it there is no much larger clone, and no base qualities were kept. Donors formed part of the validation cohort, which comprised 120 subjects and was distinct from the first cohort of 550 to 850 subjects. The specimen sequenced was PBMCs. The rearrangement combines TRBV9 with TRBJ1-2; the D segment could be TRBD1, given 5 matching bases. The sequence derives from a man younger than 35 in good health and CMV-seronegative. The DNA sequence is as follows: TGTGCCAGCAGCGTAGTTGCGGGGCGCGGCTATGGCTACACCTTC. This encodes CASSVVAGRGYGYTF.